The 5 T cell receptor beta chains presented below share a single source sample, sequenced in a study of T cells after yellow fever vaccination. TCRdb re-called the 5' RACE reads through MiXCR, storing one row per CDR3 protein. The repertoire includes approximately 250,000 distinct CDR3 sequences, roughly 6.2% of them detected once, and 0.8% to 1.2% sits in the top ten. The sample consisted of CD4+ T cells sorted from PBMCs, taken on the day of the yellow fever booster vaccination. The receptors were gathered from a young man who received the YFV17D yellow fever vaccine.

The rearrangement uses TRBV12-3 or TRBV12-4 and TRBJ2-7; 8 bases line up with TRBD2. The junction had 6 bases not matched to a gene; V was cut back by 8 bases and J by 0 bases. This CDR3 is built from 14 residues. The CDR3 DNA reads as TGTGCCAGCGGATCGGGAGGGAGCTCCTACGAGCAGTACTTC. Translation: CASGSGGSSYEQYF.

This clonotype has a handful of counts. The gene calls are TRBV12-3 or TRBV12-4 and TRBJ2-3; 9 bases agree with TRBD2. The CDR3 spans 15 residues. Germline trimming cut 3 bases from V and 6 bases from J; bases unmatched to any gene: 7. CDR3 bases: TGTGCCAGCAGTTTCGGTAGCGGGAGTGCGGATACGCAGTATTTT. Translation gives CASSFGSGSADTQYF.

This clonotype was counted ten times or more. This chain connects TRBV7-8 to TRBJ2-7, with D possibly TRBD1 on 6 matching bases. V lost 7 bases and J 5 bases, leaving 15 bases between the germline ends. The CDR3 sequence is 13 residues long. Germline V gene sequence: CDR1 SGHVS, CDR2 FQNEAQ. The CDR3 spells CASKRPGENEQYF. CDR3 bases: TGTGCCAGCAAACGCCCAGGGGAGAACGAGCAGTACTTC.

The chain combines TRBV12-5 with TRBJ2-1; the D is unclear. CDR1 is LGHNT, CDR2 FRNRAP, per germline. Trimming pared 5 bases from V and 1 base from J, leaving 3 bases between. The CDR3 is made up of 12 amino acids. The DNA of the CDR3 is TGTGCTAGTGGTGCTTCCTACAATGAGCAGTTCTTC. Encoded protein: CASGASYNEQFF.

This clonotype was observed a handful of times. The chain uses TRBV5-1 and TRBJ2-7, with D possibly matching TRBD2 (6 bases). The V gene's germline CDR1 is SGHRS and CDR2 YFSETQ. With 5 bases removed from V and 2 bases from J, the gap between germline ends came to 14 bases. The CDR3 has 14 residues. The CDR3 region is CASSIGSGTYEQYF. The DNA for the CDR3 is TGCGCCAGCAGTATCGGTAGCGGAACCTACGAGCAGTACTTC.